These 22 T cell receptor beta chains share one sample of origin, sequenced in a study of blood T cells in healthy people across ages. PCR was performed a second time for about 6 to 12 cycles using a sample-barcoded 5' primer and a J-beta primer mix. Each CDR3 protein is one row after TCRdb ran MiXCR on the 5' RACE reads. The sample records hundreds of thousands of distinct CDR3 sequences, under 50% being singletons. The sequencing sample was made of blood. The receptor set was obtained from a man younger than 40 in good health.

The DNA of the CDR3 is TGTGCCAGCAGCCAATGGGGGACCCAGTACTTC. Protein sequence: CASSQWGTQYF. The V and J genes are TRBV14 and TRBJ2-5; no clear D gene. V was trimmed by 2 bases and J by 7 bases, leaving 5 bases between them. The length of the CDR3 is 11 residues. Germline-derived CDR1 and CDR2 are SGHDN and FVKESK.

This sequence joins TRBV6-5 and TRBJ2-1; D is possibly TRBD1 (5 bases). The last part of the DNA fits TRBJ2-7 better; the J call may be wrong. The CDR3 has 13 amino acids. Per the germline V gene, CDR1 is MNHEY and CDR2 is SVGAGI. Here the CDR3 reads CASSEVVGREQYF. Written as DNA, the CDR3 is TGTGCCAGCAGTGAGGTGGTGGGGCGCGAGCAGTACTTC.

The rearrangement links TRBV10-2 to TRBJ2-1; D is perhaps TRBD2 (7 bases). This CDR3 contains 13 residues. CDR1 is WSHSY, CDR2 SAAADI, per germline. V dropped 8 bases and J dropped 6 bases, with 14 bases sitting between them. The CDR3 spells CASGAGASNEQFF. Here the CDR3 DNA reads TGCGCCAGCGGGGCGGGGGCCTCCAATGAGCAGTTCTTC.

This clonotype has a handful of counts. In DNA, the CDR3 is TGTGCCAGCAGTGAATTTACGATACAGGGGGATACGCAGTATTTT. Residues: CASSEFTIQGDTQYF. V usage is TRBV25-1 and J usage is TRBJ2-3; 7 bases align to TRBD1. Germline trimming cut 1 base from V and 6 bases from J; bases unmatched to any gene: 7. The CDR3 covers 15 residues. Germline CDR1 MGHDK, CDR2 SYGVNS. Together with reference TRBV25-1 and TRBJ2-3, the CDR3 gives the full variable domain: EADIYQTPRYLVIGTGKKITLECSQTMGHDKMYWYQQDPGMELHLIHYSYGVNSTEKGDLSSESTVSRIRTEHFPLTLESARPSHTSQYLCASSEFTIQGDTQYFGPGTRLTVL.

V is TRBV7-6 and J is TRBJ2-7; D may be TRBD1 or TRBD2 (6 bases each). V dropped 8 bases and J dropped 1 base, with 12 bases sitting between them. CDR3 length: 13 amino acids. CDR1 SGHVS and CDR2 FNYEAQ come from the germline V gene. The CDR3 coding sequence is TGTGCCAGCGCCCGAGGGGGGTCCTACGAGCAGTACTTC. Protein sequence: CASARGGSYEQYF.

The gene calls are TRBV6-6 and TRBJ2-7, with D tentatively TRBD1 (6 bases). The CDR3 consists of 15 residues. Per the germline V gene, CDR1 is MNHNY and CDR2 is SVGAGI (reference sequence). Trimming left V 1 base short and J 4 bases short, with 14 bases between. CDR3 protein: CASSYLVTGWYEQYF. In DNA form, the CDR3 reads TGTGCCAGCAGTTACTTGGTCACAGGGTGGTACGAGCAGTACTTC.

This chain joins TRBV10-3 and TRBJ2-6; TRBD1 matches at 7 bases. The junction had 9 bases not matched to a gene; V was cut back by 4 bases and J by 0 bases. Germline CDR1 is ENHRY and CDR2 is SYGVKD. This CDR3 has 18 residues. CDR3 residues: CAISVSSGQSSGANVLTF. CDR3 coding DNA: TGTGCCATCAGTGTATCATCGGGACAGTCCTCTGGGGCCAACGTCCTGACTTTC.

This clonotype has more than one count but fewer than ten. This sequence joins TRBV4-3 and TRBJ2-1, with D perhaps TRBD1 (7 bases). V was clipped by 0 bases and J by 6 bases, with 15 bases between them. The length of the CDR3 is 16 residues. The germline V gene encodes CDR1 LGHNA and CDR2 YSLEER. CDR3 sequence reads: CASSQERSQGGNEQFF. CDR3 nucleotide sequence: TGCGCCAGCAGCCAAGAGAGGAGCCAGGGGGGCAATGAGCAGTTCTTC.

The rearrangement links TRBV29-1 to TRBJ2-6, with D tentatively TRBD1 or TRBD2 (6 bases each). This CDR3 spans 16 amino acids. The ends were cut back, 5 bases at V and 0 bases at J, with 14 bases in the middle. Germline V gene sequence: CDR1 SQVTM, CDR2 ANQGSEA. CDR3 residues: CSVLLGGNSGANVLTF. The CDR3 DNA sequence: TGCAGCGTTCTCTTAGGGGGGAACTCTGGGGCCAACGTCCTGACTTTC.

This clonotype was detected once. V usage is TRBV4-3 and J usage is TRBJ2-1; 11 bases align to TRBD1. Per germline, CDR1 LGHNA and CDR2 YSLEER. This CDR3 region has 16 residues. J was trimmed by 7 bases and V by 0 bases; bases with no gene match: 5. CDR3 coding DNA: TGCGCCAGCAGCCAAGATTACGGGACAGGGGGTAATGAGCAGTTCTTC. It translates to CASSQDYGTGGNEQFF.

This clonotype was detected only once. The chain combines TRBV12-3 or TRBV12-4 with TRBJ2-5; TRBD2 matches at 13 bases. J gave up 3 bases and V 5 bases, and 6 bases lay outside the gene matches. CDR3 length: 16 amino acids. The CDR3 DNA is TGTGCCAGCAGTCAAGGACTAGCGGGGGTCGAAGAGACCCAGTACTTC. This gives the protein CASSQGLAGVEETQYF.

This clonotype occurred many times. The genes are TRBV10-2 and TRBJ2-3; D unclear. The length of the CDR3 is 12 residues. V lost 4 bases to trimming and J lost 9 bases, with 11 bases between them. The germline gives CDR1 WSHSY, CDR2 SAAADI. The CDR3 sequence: CASSVGLETQYF. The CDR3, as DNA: TGCGCCAGCAGTGTCGGCCTAGAGACGCAGTATTTT.

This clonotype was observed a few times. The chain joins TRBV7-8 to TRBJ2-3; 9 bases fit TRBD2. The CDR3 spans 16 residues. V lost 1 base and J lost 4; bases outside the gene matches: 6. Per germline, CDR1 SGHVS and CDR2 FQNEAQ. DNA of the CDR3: TGTGCCAGCAGCTTAGTGGGGACTAGCAGTGCAGATACGCAGTATTTT. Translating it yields CASSLVGTSSADTQYF.

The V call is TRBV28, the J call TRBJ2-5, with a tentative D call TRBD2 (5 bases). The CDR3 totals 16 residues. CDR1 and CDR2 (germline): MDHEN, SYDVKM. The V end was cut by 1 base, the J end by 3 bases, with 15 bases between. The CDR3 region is CASSLFPRGRKETQYF. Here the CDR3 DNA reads TGTGCCAGCAGTTTATTCCCGCGAGGGAGAAAAGAGACCCAGTACTTC.

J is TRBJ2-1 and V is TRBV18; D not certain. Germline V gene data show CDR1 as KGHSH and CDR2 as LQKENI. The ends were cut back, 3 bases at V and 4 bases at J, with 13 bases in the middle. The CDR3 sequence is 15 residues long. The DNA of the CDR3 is TGTGCCAGCTCACCTGAGGCAGATGCATACAATGAGCAGTTCTTC. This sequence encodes CASSPEADAYNEQFF.

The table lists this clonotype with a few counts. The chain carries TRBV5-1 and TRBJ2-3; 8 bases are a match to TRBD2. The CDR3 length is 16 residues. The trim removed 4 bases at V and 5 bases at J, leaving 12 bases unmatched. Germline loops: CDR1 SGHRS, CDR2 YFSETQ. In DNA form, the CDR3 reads TGCGCCAGCAGCCCACCCAGTGGCGGGGGGCTAGATACGCAGTATTTT. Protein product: CASSPPSGGGLDTQYF.

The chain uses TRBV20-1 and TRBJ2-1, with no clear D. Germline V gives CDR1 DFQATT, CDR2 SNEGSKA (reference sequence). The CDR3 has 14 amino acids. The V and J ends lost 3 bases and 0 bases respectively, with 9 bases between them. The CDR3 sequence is CSARARSSYNEQFF. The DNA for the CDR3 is TGCAGTGCTAGGGCCAGGAGCTCCTACAATGAGCAGTTCTTC.

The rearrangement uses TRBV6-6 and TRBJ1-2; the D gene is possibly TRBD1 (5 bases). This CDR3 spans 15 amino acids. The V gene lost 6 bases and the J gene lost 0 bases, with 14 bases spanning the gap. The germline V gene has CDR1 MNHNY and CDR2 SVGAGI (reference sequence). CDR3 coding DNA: TGTGCCAGCAGCCTTGACAGCTCATCTAACTATGGCTACACCTTC. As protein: CASSLDSSSNYGYTF.

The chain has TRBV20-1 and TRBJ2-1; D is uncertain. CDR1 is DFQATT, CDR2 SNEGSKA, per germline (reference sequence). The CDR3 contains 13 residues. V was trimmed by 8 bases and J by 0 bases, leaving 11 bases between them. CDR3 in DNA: TGCAGTCTCCCTACGTACTCCTACAATGAGCAGTTCTTC. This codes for CSLPTYSYNEQFF.

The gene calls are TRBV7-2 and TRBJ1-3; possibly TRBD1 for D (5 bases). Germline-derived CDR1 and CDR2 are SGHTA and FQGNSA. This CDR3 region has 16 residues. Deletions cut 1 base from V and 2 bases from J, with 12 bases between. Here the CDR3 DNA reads TGTGCCAGCAGCTTAGTGGAGGGGCTAGCTGGAAACACCATATATTTT. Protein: CASSLVEGLAGNTIYF.

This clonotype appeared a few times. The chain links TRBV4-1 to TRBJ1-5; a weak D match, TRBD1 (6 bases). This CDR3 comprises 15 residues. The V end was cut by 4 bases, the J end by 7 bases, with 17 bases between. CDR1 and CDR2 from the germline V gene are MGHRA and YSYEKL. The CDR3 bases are TGCGCCAGCAGCCCTGGGGGCGGGGGGCAGCAGCCCCAGCATTTT. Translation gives CASSPGGGGQQPQHF.

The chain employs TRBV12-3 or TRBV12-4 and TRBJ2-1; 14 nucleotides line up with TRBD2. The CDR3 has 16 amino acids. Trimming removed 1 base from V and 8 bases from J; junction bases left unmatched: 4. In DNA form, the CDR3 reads TGTGCCAGCAGTTTAGTGGGGACTAGCGGGAGCGATGAGCAGTTCTTC. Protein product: CASSLVGTSGSDEQFF.